This T cell receptor beta chain was identified in a study of memory CD4+ T cells and cytomegalovirus serostatus. Study findings and constraints: CD4+ memory repertoires contained 67 of 164 reported CMV TCRbeta sequences.

Single viable CD3+CD4+CD8-CD45RO+ cells were sorted as the memory CD4+ T cells. Total CD4+ T cells were enriched by CD4 positive selection. Clones were read by immunoSEQ multiplex PCR, and TCRdb kept only the in-frame ones, dropping some. The repertoire consists of tens of thousands of clones, with around 79% occurring once and the leading ten covering approximately 2.6%. The CDR3 has 14 amino acids. The ends were cut back, 10 bases at V and 1 base at J, with 17 bases in the middle. Germline loops: CDR1 MRHNA, CDR2 SNTAGT. Points on this clone: Antigen specificity is unknown.

The sequenced sample consisted of memory CD4+ T cells from blood. The clonotype originates from an adult in good health and CMV-seropositive. This chain connects TRBV6-4 to TRBJ2-7, with D possibly TRBD2 on 6 matching bases. CDR3 in amino acids: CANLFLAPSYEQYF. DNA for the CDR3: TGTGCCAACCTATTTCTAGCGCCGTCCTACGAGCAGTACTTC.